A single sample is the source of the 14 T cell receptor beta chains below, sequenced in a study of T cell responses to AZD1222 COVID-19 vaccine. The data were produced by immunoSEQ multiplex PCR, yet TCRdb's version contains in-frame clones alone and is incomplete. The profile covers more than 150,000 clones, with around 90% appearing a single time and under 7.5% taken by the ten largest. Material: peripheral blood, obtained on day 0 of AZD1222 vaccination. These TCRs come from an adult in good health.

This clone was recorded a few times. The chain has TRBV2 and TRBJ1-2, with unresolved D. Trimming removed 11 bases at V and 2 bases at J, with 18 bases between. From germline, CDR1 is SNHLY and CDR2 FYNNEI. There are 14 residues in the CDR3. The chain's CDR3 is CAERLESRNYGYTF. DNA for the CDR3: TGTGCCGAGAGGTTGGAGTCCCGCAACTATGGCTACACCTTC.

The V gene is TRBV27, the J gene TRBJ1-5, with 8 bases fitting TRBD1. The germline V gene encodes CDR1 MNHEY and CDR2 SMNVEV (reference sequence). There are 16 residues in the CDR3. Unmatched junction bases numbered 7, after V lost 5 bases and J lost 1 base. The CDR3 protein is CASSPSPGGSNQPQHF. The CDR3 DNA reads as TGTGCCAGCAGTCCCTCACCAGGGGGCAGCAATCAGCCCCAGCATTTT.

The chain carries TRBV6-5 and TRBJ1-1; D remains unclear. Per germline, CDR1 MNHEY and CDR2 SVGAGI. Trimming cost V 5 bases and J 3 bases, with 10 bases left between them. The CDR3 has 13 residues. CDR3 DNA: TGTGCCAGCAGTACCACGGGTCACACTGAAGCTTTCTTT. It codes for CASSTTGHTEAFF.

This clone is a singleton in its sample. V and J are TRBV11-2 and TRBJ1-6; D gene ambiguous. V dropped 0 bases and J dropped 10 bases, with 10 bases sitting between them. CDR3 length equals 14 residues. Germline V gene lookup returns CDR1 SGHAT and CDR2 FQNNGV. CDR3 region: CASSLDLGSSPLHF. CDR3 nucleotide sequence: TGTGCCAGCAGCTTAGATCTTGGGAGCTCACCCCTCCACTTT.

This rearrangement joins TRBV6-5 to TRBJ2-1; the match to TRBD2 covers 8 bases. Losses at the gene ends were 6 bases for V and 2 bases for J; bases not matched to a gene: 3. The CDR3 runs to 14 residues. Germline lookup yields CDR1 MNHEY and CDR2 SVGAGI. The CDR3 loop is CASRERGPYNEQFF. CDR3 nucleotide sequence: TGTGCCAGCAGAGAGCGGGGGCCCTACAATGAGCAGTTCTTC.

The rearrangement uses TRBV3-1 (or the pseudogene TRBV3-2) and TRBJ1-3; TRBD1 agrees at 9 bases. Germline V gene data show CDR1 as LGHDT and CDR2 as YNNKEL (reference sequence). The CDR3 spans 15 residues. The V and J ends lost 3 bases and 2 bases, in that order; junction bases with no gene match: 2. The CDR3 sequence is CASSQGQGPGNTIYF. The CDR3 region has the DNA TGTGCCAGCAGCCAGGGACAGGGACCTGGAAACACCATATATTTT.

This clone appeared a few times. The V gene is TRBV9, the J gene TRBJ1-3, with 7 bases that match TRBD1. The ends lost 4 bases at V and 5 bases at J; junction bases unmatched: 6. The CDR3 is made up of 14 amino acids. CDR1 is SGDLS and CDR2 is YYNGEE in the germline V gene. The CDR3 here is CASSPEGARNTIYF. CDR3 in DNA: TGTGCCAGCAGCCCAGAGGGGGCAAGAAACACCATATATTTT.

This clone has only a few counts. The rearrangement uses TRBV7-9 and TRBJ1-4, with D hard to call. This CDR3 spans 16 amino acids. V lost 1 base to trimming and J lost 1 base, with 10 bases between them. The germline V gene encodes CDR1 SEHNR and CDR2 FQNEAQ (reference sequence). CDR3 nucleotide sequence: TGTGCCAGCAGCTTAGATCTCACCATAACTAATGAAAAACTGTTTTTT. This translates into CASSLDLTITNEKLFF.

The sample holds one count of this clone. The rearrangement links TRBV7-9 to TRBJ2-1, with 8 bases identical to TRBD1. The germline V gene has CDR1 SEHNR and CDR2 FQNEAQ (reference sequence). Trimming took 11 bases from V and 0 from J; bases not matched to a gene: 3. The CDR3 loop spans 13 amino acids. For the CDR3, the DNA is TGTGCCGCGGGGACAGGCTCCTACAATGAGCAGTTCTTC. It encodes CAAGTGSYNEQFF.

V and J are TRBV6-2 or TRBV6-3 and TRBJ1-6; D remains unclear. Trimming left V 2 bases short and J 3 bases short, with 5 bases between. The CDR3 has 14 residues. From germline, CDR1 is MNHEY and CDR2 SVGEGT. This CDR3 reads CASSYTRYNSPLHF. The CDR3, as DNA: TGTGCCAGCAGTTACACCCGCTATAATTCACCCCTCCACTTT.

The genes are TRBV29-1 and TRBJ1-2; weak D call: TRBD1 (5 bases). Germline V gene data show CDR1 as SQVTM and CDR2 as ANQGSEA. Trimming took off 4 bases at V and 2 bases at J, with 17 bases between the two ends. The CDR3 is made up of 15 amino acids. CDR3 residues: CSVAEQGGQNYGYTF. CDR3 sequence (DNA): TGCAGCGTTGCAGAGCAGGGCGGGCAAAACTATGGCTACACCTTC.

V gene TRBV6-1 combines with J gene TRBJ1-2, with D uncertain. V was clipped by 2 bases and J by 6 bases, with 7 bases between them. CDR1 is MNHNS and CDR2 is SASEGT in the germline V gene. This CDR3 is 12 amino acids long. The CDR3 here is CASSEMGNGYTF. The CDR3 region has the DNA TGTGCCAGCAGTGAAATGGGGAATGGCTACACCTTC.

This clone showed up just a few times. Other DNA sequences in the same sample also yield this CDR3. Here the CDR3 reads CASSGTGSGNTIYF. For the CDR3, the DNA is TGCGCCAGCAGCGGGACAGGCTCTGGAAACACCATATATTTT. The chain has TRBV5-1 and TRBJ1-3, with 8 bases lining up with TRBD1. The CDR3 is 14 amino acids. CDR1 and CDR2 (germline): SGHRS, YFSETQ. The V gene end was trimmed by 4 bases and the J gene end by 0 bases; junction bases not matched to a gene: 0.

V is TRBV21-1 and J is TRBJ1-2; the table gives TRBD1 as D, unverified against the DNA. TRBV21-1 is annotated as a pseudogene. CDR3 size: 14 residues. CDR3 bases: TGTGCCAGCAGCCTTACTAGGACAGGTTCTGGCTACACCTTC. Its translation: CASSLTRTGSGYTF.